These 27 T cell receptor beta chains were sequenced from one sample in a study of cytomegalovirus exposure and HLA in healthy donors. The primer mix had 60 Vbeta and 13 Jbeta primers. TCRdb's table, derived via immunoSEQ multiplex PCR, lists solely in-frame clones and lacks some. The sample shows fewer than 350,000 clones, 80% to 90% of them seen only once. Material: PBMCs. The receptors were gathered from a woman between 18 and 29 years old in good health and CMV-seronegative.

V usage is TRBV27 and J usage is TRBJ1-1, with D possibly TRBD1 on 5 matching bases. The CDR3 sequence is 14 residues long. Trimming stripped 2 bases from V and 4 bases from J, with 11 bases between. Germline V gene lookup returns CDR1 MNHEY and CDR2 SMNVEV (reference sequence). The CDR3 DNA sequence: TGTGCCAGCAGTTTACGTGGGGCTCCCACTGAAGCTTTCTTT. Translation gives CASSLRGAPTEAFF.

The rearrangement links TRBV2 to TRBJ2-7; TRBD1 aligns across 9 bases. The CDR3 length is 11 residues. Germline CDR1 SNHLY, CDR2 FYNNEI. As DNA, the CDR3 is TGTGCACGAGGGACAGGGAACGAGCAGTACTTC. Translating gives CARGTGNEQYF.

The chain carries TRBV29-1 and TRBJ2-7; D unresolved. The V gene lost 5 bases and the J gene lost 0 bases, with 5 bases spanning the gap. Germline V gene data show CDR1 as SQVTM and CDR2 as ANQGSEA. This CDR3 spans 11 amino acids. The DNA of the CDR3 is TGCAGCGTTCGGAGCTCCTACGAGCAGTACTTC. This codes for CSVRSSYEQYF.

The rearrangement links TRBV28 to TRBJ1-1, with D perhaps TRBD1 (6 bases). V was shortened by 3 bases and J by 0 bases, with 11 bases between the two germline ends. The germline V gene has CDR1 MDHEN and CDR2 SYDVKM. The CDR3 contains 15 residues. The CDR3 spells CASSFRGTLNTEAFF. In DNA form, the CDR3 reads TGTGCCAGCAGTTTCAGGGGAACTTTGAACACTGAAGCTTTCTTT.

The rearrangement uses TRBV2 and TRBJ2-5, with 12 bases that match TRBD2. With 11 bases clipped from V and 4 bases from J, the junction kept 8 bases outside the gene matches. There are 14 residues in the CDR3. Per germline, CDR1 SNHLY and CDR2 FYNNEI. DNA for the CDR3: TGTGCCGGGTCTAGCGGGGGGGCCCCAGAGACCCAGTACTTC. This translates into CAGSSGGAPETQYF.

The V call is TRBV19, the J call TRBJ1-3; D remains ambiguous. Germline CDR1 LNHDA, CDR2 SQIVND (reference sequence). V was cut by 3 bases and J by 4 bases, with 13 bases left in between. This CDR3 is 15 amino acids long. Here the CDR3 reads CASSMSPRPGNTIYF. DNA of the CDR3: TGTGCCAGTAGTATGTCACCTAGGCCCGGAAACACCATATATTTT.

CDR3 loop: CASSYSRTGGTEAFF. CDR3 bases: TGTGCCAGCAGTTACTCGCGGACAGGTGGAACTGAAGCTTTCTTT. This chain uses TRBV6-5 with TRBJ1-1; 7 bases agree with TRBD1. J gave up 5 bases and V 0 bases, and 6 bases lay outside the gene matches. Germline CDR1 is MNHEY and CDR2 is SVGAGI. This CDR3 is built from 15 residues.

This chain uses TRBV5-4 with TRBJ2-1; 11 nucleotides match TRBD2. This CDR3 is built from 17 residues. Germline assignment: CDR1 SGHNT and CDR2 YYREEE (reference sequence). Trimming removed 0 bases from V and 4 bases from J; junction bases left unmatched: 6. CDR3 sequence reads: CASSLGPLAGGYNEQFF. DNA of the CDR3: TGTGCCAGCAGCTTGGGTCCTCTAGCGGGGGGTTACAATGAGCAGTTCTTC.

The chain carries TRBV2 and TRBJ2-7; tentatively, D is TRBD2 (7 bases). Germline CDR1 and CDR2: SNHLY and FYNNEI. V shed 4 bases and J shed 4 bases, with 14 bases lying between them. The CDR3 length is 14 residues. The CDR3, as DNA: TGTGCCAGCAGTGTCGGGGGGCACTCTTACGAGCAGTACTTC. Translated, it gives CASSVGGHSYEQYF.

CDR3 bases: TGTGCCAGCAGCCCCGGACACCCCTACCAAGCTTTCTTT. Its protein is CASSPGHPYQAFF. This chain links TRBV5-4 with TRBJ1-1, with D possibly being TRBD1 (5 bases). Germline V lookup: CDR1 SGHNT, CDR2 YYREEE (reference sequence). This CDR3 has 13 amino acids. The ends were cut back, 4 bases at V and 9 bases at J, with 16 bases in the middle.

This chain connects TRBV7-9 to TRBJ2-7; 10 nucleotides agree with TRBD1. Germline V gene sequence: CDR1 SEHNR, CDR2 FQNEAQ (reference sequence). The CDR3 has 14 residues. V was pared by 5 bases and J by 5 bases, with 6 bases of the junction left unmatched. CDR3 in amino acids: CASSIRDRGDEQYF. DNA for the CDR3: TGTGCCAGCAGCATCCGGGACAGGGGTGACGAGCAGTACTTC.

V and J are TRBV10-1 and TRBJ1-1, with TRBD1 identical over 8 bases. The V segment lost 5 bases and the J segment 7 bases; nucleotides outside the gene matches: 6. The CDR3 spans 13 residues. Looked up from germline, CDR1 is WNHNN and CDR2 is SYGVQD (reference sequence). The CDR3 region has the DNA TGCGCCAGCAGTAAATCCGGACAGGGTGAAGCTTTCTTT. Translation: CASSKSGQGEAFF.

The chain carries TRBV6-6 and TRBJ1-2; 8 bases agree with TRBD1. The length of the CDR3 is 15 residues. V lost 5 bases to trimming and J lost 0 bases; unmatched junction nucleotides: 5. CDR1 and CDR2 from the germline V gene are MNHNY and SVGAGI (reference sequence). For the CDR3, the DNA is TGTGCCAGCAGTGGACAGGGAGGGTCTAACTATGGCTACACCTTC. Translating gives CASSGQGGSNYGYTF.

The chain couples TRBV2 to TRBJ2-3, with 9 bases aligning to TRBD1. The CDR3 runs 14 residues. V was pared by 4 bases and J by 4 bases, with 3 bases of the junction left unmatched. Per the germline V gene, CDR1 is SNHLY and CDR2 is FYNNEI. The CDR3 coding sequence is TGTGCCAGCAGTGTCACAGGGGGCGCAGATACGCAGTATTTT. This encodes CASSVTGGADTQYF.

The chain has TRBV13 and TRBJ1-1, with D possibly TRBD1 on 5 matching bases. Germline CDR1 is PRHDT and CDR2 is FYEKMQ (reference sequence). V shed 6 bases and J shed 4 bases, with 21 bases lying between them. CDR3 length: 16 amino acids. The CDR3 here is CASSYALGRRGTEAFF. In DNA, the CDR3 is TGTGCCAGCAGTTACGCTCTTGGTCGTAGGGGCACTGAAGCTTTCTTT.

This chain joins TRBV19 and TRBJ1-2, with D possibly TRBD1 on 6 matching bases. V was shortened by 4 bases and J by 4 bases, with 10 bases between the two germline ends. The V gene's germline CDR1 is LNHDA and CDR2 SQIVND (reference sequence). The CDR3 sequence is 13 residues long. DNA of the CDR3: TGTGCCAGTAGTACCTTGGACAGCTATGGCTACACCTTC. Encoded protein: CASSTLDSYGYTF. Using reference TRBV19 and TRBJ1-2 for the parts outside the CDR3, the full variable domain is DGGITQSPKYLFRKEGQNVTLSCEQNLNHDAMYWYRQDPGQGLRLIYYSQIVNDFQKGDIAEGYSVSREKKESFPLTVTSAQKNPTAFYLCASSTLDSYGYTFGSGTRLTVV.

The chain couples TRBV5-1 to TRBJ1-4, with D perhaps TRBD1 (5 bases). Trimming cost V 5 bases and J 7 bases, with 9 bases left between them. CDR3 length: 12 residues. CDR1 SGHRS and CDR2 YFSETQ come from the germline V gene. The CDR3 nucleotides read TGCGCCAGCAGTCAGGGTGGTGAAAAACTGTTTTTT. Its protein product is CASSQGGEKLFF.

This chain's CDR3 is CASSQGVGGDNEQFF. The DNA for the CDR3 is TGCGCCAGCAGCCAAGGGGTAGGAGGGGACAATGAGCAGTTCTTC. The rearrangement links TRBV4-1 to TRBJ2-1; possible D gene TRBD2, 6 bases. Germline V gene data show CDR1 as MGHRA and CDR2 as YSYEKL. The CDR3 runs 15 residues. The V end was cut by 1 base, the J end by 5 bases, with 12 bases between.

A remark on this clone: The same CDR3 also results from other DNA sequences found in this sample. The chain recombines TRBV7-9 with TRBJ2-7; a possible D gene is TRBD1 (6 bases). The V and J ends lost 5 bases and 4 bases respectively, with 12 bases between them. CDR3 length: 13 residues. CDR1 is SEHNR, CDR2 FQNEAQ, per germline (reference sequence). Here the CDR3 reads CASSVTGLYEQYF. As DNA, the CDR3 is TGTGCCAGCAGCGTGACAGGCTTGTACGAGCAGTACTTC.

CDR3 DNA: TGTGCCAGTAGTAACCCTTCTTTCAGCGGGGGAACAGATACGCAGTATTTT. It translates to CASSNPSFSGGTDTQYF. The genes are TRBV19 and TRBJ2-3, with 8 bases fitting TRBD2. Unmatched junction bases numbered 12, after V lost 4 bases and J lost 3 bases. The CDR3 loop spans 17 amino acids. Per germline, CDR1 LNHDA and CDR2 SQIVND (reference sequence).

The chain is built from TRBV5-1 and TRBJ1-6; 9 nucleotides agree with TRBD1. This CDR3 contains 14 residues. Germline CDR1 reads SGHRS; CDR2 reads YFSETQ. With V trimmed by 3 bases and J by 7 bases, 2 bases remained unmatched. The CDR3 reads CASSSGQGNSPLHF. The DNA for the CDR3 is TGCGCCAGCAGCTCAGGACAGGGGAATTCACCCCTCCACTTT.

This chain uses TRBV6-6 with TRBJ2-2; 7 bases align to TRBD1. Per germline, CDR1 MNHNY and CDR2 SVGAGI (reference sequence). This CDR3 has 15 amino acids. J lost 5 bases, V lost 6 bases, and 9 bases had no gene match. CDR3 protein: CASSPLRTGTGELFF. For the CDR3, the DNA is TGTGCCAGCAGCCCTTTACGGACAGGAACCGGGGAGCTGTTTTTT.

The chain joins TRBV9 to TRBJ2-2; possible D gene TRBD2, 6 bases. CDR1 and CDR2 from the germline V gene are SGDLS and YYNGEE. Trimming shortened V by 0 bases and J by 13 bases, and 10 bases separated the two germline ends. The CDR3 is made up of 12 amino acids. The DNA for the CDR3 is TGTGCCAGCAGCGTAGGGGACTGGGGGCTGTTTTTT. Translating it yields CASSVGDWGLFF.

This clone was seen a few times. The chain has TRBV2 and TRBJ2-5; 11 bases line up with TRBD1. The better agreement between TRBJ2-7 and the DNA end casts doubt on the J call. The CDR3 is made up of 14 amino acids. Germline V CDR1 and CDR2: SNHLY, FYNNEI. CDR3 nucleotide sequence: TGTGCCACAATCCGGGACAGGGGGGCCTACGAGCAGTACTTC. Residues: CATIRDRGAYEQYF.

As to this clone: The junction departs from the called germline gene at one end, perhaps through a read error. Distinct nucleotide sequences in the sample also encode this CDR3. The rearrangement uses TRBV11-3 and TRBJ2-1, with TRBD2 identical over 9 bases. The CDR3 contains 12 residues. In germline, CDR1 is SGHNT, CDR2 YENEEA. The CDR3 DNA sequence: TGCGCCAGCAGCTTTAGCGGGGGAGAGCAGTTCTTC. Translation gives CASSFSGGEQFF. The variable domain in full, with the rest retrieved from reference TRBV11-3 and TRBJ2-1, is EAGVVQSPRYKIIEKKQPVAFWCNPISGHNTLYWYLQNLGQGPELLIRYENEEAVDDSQLPKDRFSAERLKGVDSTLKIQPAELGDSAVYLCASSFSGGEQFFGPGTRLTVL.

V is TRBV27 and J is TRBJ1-3; 7 bases match TRBD1. The trim removed 5 bases at V and 7 bases at J, leaving 5 bases unmatched. Germline V gene lookup returns CDR1 MNHEY and CDR2 SMNVEV (reference sequence). CDR3 length: 13 residues. CDR3 sequence: CASSRDRGNTIYF. Here the CDR3 DNA reads TGTGCCAGCAGTCGGGACAGAGGGAACACCATATATTTT.

The chain combines TRBV25-1 with TRBJ1-5; TRBD1 might be the D (5 bases). Germline assignment: CDR1 MGHDK and CDR2 SYGVNS. Trimming removed 9 bases at V and 2 bases at J, with 11 bases between. This CDR3 has 13 residues. CDR3 DNA sequence: TGTGCCAGGCGGGACCCACGCAATCAGCCCCAGCATTTT. The encoded protein is CARRDPRNQPQHF.